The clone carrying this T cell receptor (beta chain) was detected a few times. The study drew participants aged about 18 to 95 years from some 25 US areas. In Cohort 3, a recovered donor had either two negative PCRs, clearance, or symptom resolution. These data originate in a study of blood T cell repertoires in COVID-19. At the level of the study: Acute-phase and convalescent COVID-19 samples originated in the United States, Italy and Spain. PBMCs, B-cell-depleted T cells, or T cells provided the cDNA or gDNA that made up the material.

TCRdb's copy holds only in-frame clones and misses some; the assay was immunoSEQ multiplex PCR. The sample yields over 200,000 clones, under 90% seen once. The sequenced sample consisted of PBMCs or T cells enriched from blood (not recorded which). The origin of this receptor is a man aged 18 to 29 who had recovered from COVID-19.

Written as DNA, the CDR3 is TGTGCCAGCAGCCATGGTAACAGGGGGATCGGTTCACCCCTCCACTTT. Its translation: CASSHGNRGIGSPLHF. The chain couples TRBV3-1 (or the pseudogene TRBV3-2) to TRBJ1-6; 8 positions match TRBD1. The V gene end was trimmed by 3 bases and the J gene end by 9 bases; junction bases not matched to a gene: 10. Per germline, CDR1 LGHDT and CDR2 YNNKEL (reference sequence). The CDR3 has 16 residues.